This T cell receptor (beta chain) originates from a study of OX40 agonist ivuxolimab in advanced cancers. About the study: Patients were infused with ivuxolimab every 2 weeks at 0.01 to 10 mg/kg. Dose-escalation patients suffered from hepatocellular carcinoma, melanoma, renal cell or head and neck cancer.

Regarding the study as a whole: Patients with a partial response at 0.1-3.0 mg/kg had among the lowest clonal expansion.

Sequenced by immunoSEQ multiplex PCR; TCRdb stores in-frame clones only, minus some. The repertoire consists of approximately 69,000 clones, with roughly 84% occurring once and the leading ten covering 0.9% to 1.4%. Points on this clone: Its antigen is unidentified.

The CDR3 runs to 13 residues. The germline V gene encodes CDR1 LNHDA and CDR2 SQIVND (reference sequence). The V gene lost 5 bases and the J gene lost 5 bases, with 10 bases spanning the gap. This TCR came from an adult with an advanced solid tumor such as melanoma, head and neck, liver or kidney cancer. The gene calls are TRBV19 and TRBJ2-1, with D tentatively TRBD1 or TRBD2 (5 bases each). Sequences were derived from CD4+ or CD8+ T cells sorted from blood, sampled in a trial of the OX40 agonist ivuxolimab. The CDR3 coding sequence is TGTGCCAGTAGTCAGCGAGGGGACAATGAGCAGTTCTTC. Encoded protein: CASSQRGDNEQFF. Drawing the rest from reference TRBV19 and TRBJ2-1, the complete variable domain is DGGITQSPKYLFRKEGQNVTLSCEQNLNHDAMYWYRQDPGQGLRLIYYSQIVNDFQKGDIAEGYSVSREKKESFPLTVTSAQKNPTAFYLCASSQRGDNEQFFGPGTRLTVL.